The present entry profiles one T cell receptor (beta chain) with its context. Method: immunoSEQ multiplex PCR; TCRdb's copy keeps in-frame clones and lacks some. The profile shows some 340,000 clones, roughly 90% of them singletons. The data were obtained in a study of blood T cell repertoires in COVID-19. Study-level information: The United States, Italy and Spain were the sources of the acute and convalescent COVID-19 samples.

Looked up from germline, CDR1 is SGDLS and CDR2 is YYNGEE. The CDR3 has 18 residues. The J segment lost 1 base and the V segment lost 0 bases, leaving 5 bases of the junction unmatched. The sequenced sample was PBMCs or T cells enriched from blood (not recorded which). This rearrangement joins TRBV9 to TRBJ2-3, with 13 bases that match TRBD2. This TCR was sampled from a woman under 40 who had been exposed to COVID-19. The CDR3 DNA is TGTGCCAGCAGCGTAGTTCGAGGACTAGCGGGGGGCACAGATACGCAGTATTTT. As protein: CASSVVRGLAGGTDTQYF.